A single T cell receptor (beta chain) is shown here with its context. Its antigen is still unknown. Base qualities are missing; no much larger clone stands one base away. The cohort consisted of approximately 690 healthy bone marrow donors. Cohort members were all nominally healthy when sampled, although unrecorded immune exposures were likely present. The donor was CMV seronegative and belonged to the group of around 400 seronegative cohort members. Every donor gave a peripheral blood sample, and the peripheral blood mononuclear cells from that sample were used for TCR beta sequencing. The Qiagen DNeasy Blood Extraction Kit was used to extract genomic DNA from the blood cell samples. The CDR3 measures 14 amino acids from cysteine to phenylalanine. Only the CDR3 region is kept as DNA, spanning 42 bases read in frame from base 1. V was cut back by 4 bases and J by 1 base, leaving a gap of 8 bases between them. From a lookup of the germline V gene (reference sequence), CDR1 and CDR2 are SGHKS and YYEKEE.

The record originates from a study of cytomegalovirus exposure and HLA in healthy donors (TCRdb year 2017). Context from the whole study: In an earlier analysis of fewer than 750 of the donors, 276 Gb of sequence data and some 100 million unique TCR beta sequences from 180 million or so T cells were reported. Typing coverage differed by locus: A, B, C, DRB1 and DQB1 were typed in about 620-630 donors, DQA1 in about 500, DPA1 in approximately 610, and DPB1 in 450 to 490. The study was designed to test whether signatures of past pathogen exposure could be identified by cataloging public T cell receptors. Several DR-DQ haplotypes were treated as single units for association and clustering because of strong linkage in the cohort. To predict cytomegalovirus infection status, the study brought together high-throughput TCR immunosequencing, statistical association of individual TCRs with disease status, and machine learning. To decide whether each TCR beta V gene segment behaved as functional or pseudogenic, an earlier analysis of over 500 of the donors relied on high-throughput TCR beta sequencing. Of the 300 to 500 genotyped donors, less than 90% were placed in the genetic ancestry cluster associated with self-reported Caucasian donors. In a later analysis, previously published TCR beta repertoires from several hundred donors were re-analyzed and high-resolution HLA genotyping was added so that TCR occurrence patterns could be studied. The T cell repertoires of about 700 subjects were profiled by immunosequencing and related to cytomegalovirus serostatus. Both class I and class II loci were covered by HLA typing, at four-digit resolution. All discovery cohort repertoires had been generated using a single sequencing platform. A later genetic analysis took genome-wide SNP genotypes for about 55% of the 666 donors and used that subset as a discovery cohort. Along with the approximately 600-subject first cohort, a separate validation cohort of about 110 different subjects was used. Among several hundred genotyped donors of the cohort, an average of approximately 200,000 unique TCR beta nucleotide sequences was sequenced per donor, of which 15% to 20% were non-productive. An early release that covered roughly 600 HLA-typed donors contained approximately 320 gigabases of sequencing data and tens of millions of unique TCR sequences. Donor age, sex, ethnicity and CMV serostatus were compiled together with the repertoire data. In the later analysis, no new phenotypic data were used to find candidate immune exposures; instead, reliance was placed on TCR beta sequences and their occurrence across donors. Summary of the overall study and its limitations: For the cohort, immune exposure information was limited to CMV serostatus. In vitro tests confirmed that a few of the cytomegalovirus-associated TCR beta chains recognize cytomegalovirus antigens. According to a later genetic analysis, donors in an Asian-associated ancestry cluster had fewer N-insertions in productive TCRs than the approximately 650-donor mean. In a later analysis, several top co-occurrence clusters were reported to appear linked to parvovirus B19, influenza, CMV and Epstein-Barr virus. In both the original and validation cohorts, the classifier was reported to diagnose cytomegalovirus status with high specificity and sensitivity. A later analysis associated 15,000 or so TCR beta sequences with specific HLA alleles at a false discovery rate of 0.05. HLA typing was unavailable for some donors at each locus, so association tests used only the typed subset. In a later genetic analysis, a missense DCLRE1C variant was associated with V-gene and J-gene trimming of TCR beta chains, and the association was replicated in an independent cohort. This cohort had only TCR beta chains sequenced, and the lack of alpha or paired-chain data limited which features could be detected. Because the 87-base-pair reads could not distinguish some IMGT-functional V segments, including TRBV6-2 and TRBV6-3, those segments were excluded. According to the authors, the approach could potentially be generalized to other disease states and immunological phenotypes. A further reported finding was that TCR beta sequences accurately predicted the HLA-A and HLA-B alleles for most subjects in the first cohort. When HLA alleles, especially DR and DQ, strongly co-occurred, TCR associations were difficult to assign to individual alleles. The study gave a list of around 170 TCR beta chains associated with cytomegalovirus. Correlated functional status among segregating V segments might be attributable to linkage disequilibrium, but an unknown experimental factor could not be ruled out. Sequencing depth was assumed to be roughly uniform across donors in the presence/absence analyses, though that assumption may not hold. While some public TCRs were present in many individuals, most TCR sequences turned up only very rarely across donors. In a later analysis, HLA-associated TCR beta chains were found to be more clonally expanded and to have lower generation probabilities than equally common non-associated chains. An earlier analysis of approximately 590 of the donors showed that most TCR beta V segments appeared in productive rearrangements either about 87% or about 30% of the time, which broadly matched IMGT annotations. Most CMV-associated TCR beta chains appeared to be HLA-restricted in a later analysis, and the HLA associations seemed to be driven largely by CMV exposure. Because counts were too low, around 17 rarely observed V segments, including chromosome 9 orphons, were left out of the earlier analysis of 500 to 650 of the donors. A later analysis found that TCR association rates varied across HLA loci, with DRB1 alleles showing the most associated TCRs and HLA-C alleles the fewest. A group of highly shared sequence variants was considered likely to be a technical artifact of the sequencing pipeline.

Library method: the immunoSEQ multiplex PCR assay. A mixture of 60 forward primers for TCR Vbeta segments and 13 reverse primers for TCR Jbeta segments was used in the multiplex PCR. The CDR3 region of rearranged TCR beta genes was amplified from genomic DNA with a multiplex PCR assay. The amplified TCR beta libraries were sequenced on the Illumina HiSeq System as 87-base-pair reads. Processing in the source paper ran as follows. A later analysis tallied around 80 million unique TCR beta chains across the 666 repertoires, and about 10 million of those chains were shared by two or more donors. A nearest-neighbor algorithm error-corrected the raw reads and collapsed the reads into unique sequences, merging closely related sequences to remove PCR and sequencing errors. V, D and J gene segments were assigned by aligning CDR3 sequences to IMGT reference sequences. For a sequence to be retained, a match of at least six nucleotides was required to both a V gene segment and a J gene segment. Rearrangements were classified as productive when the CDR3 lacked stop codons and remained in frame with V and J, and all other rearrangements were classified as non-productive. Following IMGT convention, CDR3 was defined as the stretch from the second conserved V-encoded cysteine up to the conserved J-encoded phenylalanine. The earlier analysis of roughly 590 of the donors excluded any sequence lacking an unambiguous match to a single V gene segment. In an earlier analysis of approximately 610 of the donors, V segments were called functional above 56.7% productive rearrangements and were called segregating when the between-donor standard deviation exceeded 5%. To diagnose cytomegalovirus status from the catalog of TCR beta chain sequences, a statistical classification framework was built. In a later analysis, TCR nucleotide sequences were compared against IMGT/GENE-DB human TR gene sequences so that V and J genes could be assigned. Using the TCRdist pipeline, a later analysis assigned CDR3 sequences along with most-parsimonious VDJ recombination scenarios. A later analysis defined each TCR beta chain by its CDR3 amino acid sequence plus V-gene family, and excluded reads lacking a unique V-gene family. In a later analysis, 550 to 650 highly shared, low-generation-probability nucleotide sequences were removed to address suspected cross-contamination and a sequencing artifact. For each public chain, a later analysis derived a clonal expansion index from normalized ranks of inferred template counts within each repertoire. In a later analysis, generation probabilities were computed using a VDJ recombination model fitted to out-of-frame rearrangements, and the results were checked against IGoR. A later analysis scored TCR-TCR, TCR-HLA and TCR-CMV co-occurrence with hypergeometric tests, applying a repertoire-size bias correction to TCR pairs. In a later analysis, false discovery rates were estimated by permuting HLA or CMV assignments 20 times. In a later analysis, co-occurring TCRs were grouped with DBSCAN, and TCRdist sequence similarity was added when clustering was performed within HLA-allele-positive subsets. Co-occurrence clustering excluded repertoires with fewer than 30,000 or more than 120,000 public chains, plus five with anomalous nucleotide sharing. This is the immuneACCESS table as TCRdb keeps it, with only in-frame sequences that have V and J called. A part of the clones is gone; compared with another copy, unresolved V genes explain less than half, and the rest is unexplained. V and J calls and clone size are as listed in that table; D and trimming were resolved from the DNA. The table for this sample lists 100,000 to 150,000 clones; around 78% of them were counted only once. The top ten clones comprise roughly 2% of the sample.

Material: PBMCs. The receptor was isolated from a man aged 50-59 years in good health and CMV-seronegative. The V and J genes are TRBV5-5 and TRBJ2-2; matching of 5 bases hints at TRBD2 as the D gene. The CDR3 protein sequence reads: CASSVGGNTGELFF. The DNA sequence is TGTGCCAGCAGCGTCGGAGGGAACACCGGGGAGCTGTTTTTT. Where the CDR3 stops, the reference TRBV5-5 and TRBJ2-2 genes take over; the full variable domain is DAGVTQSPTHLIKTRGQQVTLRCSPISGHKSVSWYQQVLGQGPQFIFQYYEKEERGRGNFPDRFSARQFPNYSSELNVNALLLGDSALYLCASSVGGNTGELFFGEGSRLTVL.